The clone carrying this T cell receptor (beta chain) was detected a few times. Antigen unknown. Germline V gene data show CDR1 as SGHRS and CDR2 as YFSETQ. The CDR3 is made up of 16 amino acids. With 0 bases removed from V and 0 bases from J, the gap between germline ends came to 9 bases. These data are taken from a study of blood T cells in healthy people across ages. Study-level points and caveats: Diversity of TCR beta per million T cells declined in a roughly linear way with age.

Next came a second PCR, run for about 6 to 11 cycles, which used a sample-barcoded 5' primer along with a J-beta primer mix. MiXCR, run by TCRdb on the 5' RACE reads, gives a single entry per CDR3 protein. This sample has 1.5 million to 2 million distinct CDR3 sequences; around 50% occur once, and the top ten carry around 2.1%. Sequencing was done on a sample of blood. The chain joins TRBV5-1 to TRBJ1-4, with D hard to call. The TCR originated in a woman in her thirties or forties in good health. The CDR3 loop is CASSLDAGATNEKLFF. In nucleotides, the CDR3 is TGCGCCAGCAGCTTGGACGCAGGTGCAACTAATGAAAAACTGTTTTTT.